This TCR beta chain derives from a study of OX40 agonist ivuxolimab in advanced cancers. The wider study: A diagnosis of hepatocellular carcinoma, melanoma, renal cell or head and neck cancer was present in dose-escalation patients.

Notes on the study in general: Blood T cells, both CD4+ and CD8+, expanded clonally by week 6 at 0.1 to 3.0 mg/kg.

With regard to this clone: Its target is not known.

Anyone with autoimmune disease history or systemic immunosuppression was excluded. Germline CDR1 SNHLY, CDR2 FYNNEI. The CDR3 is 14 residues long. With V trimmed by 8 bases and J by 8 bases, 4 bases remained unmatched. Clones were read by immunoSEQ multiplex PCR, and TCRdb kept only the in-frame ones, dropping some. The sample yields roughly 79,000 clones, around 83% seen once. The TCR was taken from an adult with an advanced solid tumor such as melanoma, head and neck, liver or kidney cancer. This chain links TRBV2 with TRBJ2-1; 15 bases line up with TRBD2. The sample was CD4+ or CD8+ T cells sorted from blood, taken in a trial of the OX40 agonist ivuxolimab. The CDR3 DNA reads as TGTGCCAGCGGGACTAGCGGGAGGACTTATGAGCAGTTCTTC. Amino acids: CASGTSGRTYEQFF.